This T cell receptor (beta chain) originates from a study of radiotherapy plus CTLA-4 blockade in lung cancer. Study-level results: Tumor-derived TCR clones expanded in blood after radiotherapy plus ipilimumab.

Method: immunoSEQ multiplex PCR; TCRdb's copy keeps in-frame clones and lacks some. The profile shows roughly 76,000 clones, roughly 74% of them singletons. As for this clone: The antigen is not known.

Receiving focal radiation plus CTLA-4 blockade with ipilimumab were patients who had chemo-refractory metastatic non-small-cell lung cancer. Specimen: peripheral blood, collected from a patient treated with radiotherapy plus ipilimumab. The clonotype originates from a human donor with non-small cell lung cancer whose response to radiotherapy plus ipilimumab could not be evaluated.

In DNA, the CDR3 is TGTGCCAGCAGCTGGACAGATTACGAGCAGTACTTC. It specifies CASSWTDYEQYF. V and J are TRBV5-6 and TRBJ2-7; tentative D call: TRBD1 (6 bases). The germline gives CDR1 SGHDT, CDR2 YYEEEE. The CDR3 contains 12 residues. V shed 3 bases and J shed 4 bases, with 8 bases lying between them.